Sequencing of this T cell receptor (beta chain) was carried out in a study of blood T cell repertoires in COVID-19. The CDR3 sequence is 11 residues long. Germline values: CDR1 KGHSH, CDR2 LQKENI. Trimming removed 4 bases from V and 4 bases from J, with 5 bases in between. Living in 20 to 30 US areas, the participants were between roughly 18 and 95 years of age. Participant reports of clinical history set cohort assignment. In the source study's methods: The assay estimated nucleated cells by amplifying reference gene primers. This table comes from immunoSEQ multiplex PCR, and its TCRdb copy is limited to in-frame clones, with some not included. From that table come the V and J calls and clone size; the DNA was used to work out D and trimming. Seen here are approximately 190,000 clones, less than 85% observed once, and the top ten hold around 5.2%.

The rearrangement uses TRBV18 and TRBJ2-7, with D tentatively TRBD1 (5 bases). Sequenced input: PBMCs or T cells enriched from blood (not recorded which). The TCR was taken from a woman aged 55-70 years with acute COVID-19. Here the CDR3 reads CASSQGYEQYV. The CDR3 DNA is TGTGCCAGCTCACAGGGGTACGAGCAGTACGTC.